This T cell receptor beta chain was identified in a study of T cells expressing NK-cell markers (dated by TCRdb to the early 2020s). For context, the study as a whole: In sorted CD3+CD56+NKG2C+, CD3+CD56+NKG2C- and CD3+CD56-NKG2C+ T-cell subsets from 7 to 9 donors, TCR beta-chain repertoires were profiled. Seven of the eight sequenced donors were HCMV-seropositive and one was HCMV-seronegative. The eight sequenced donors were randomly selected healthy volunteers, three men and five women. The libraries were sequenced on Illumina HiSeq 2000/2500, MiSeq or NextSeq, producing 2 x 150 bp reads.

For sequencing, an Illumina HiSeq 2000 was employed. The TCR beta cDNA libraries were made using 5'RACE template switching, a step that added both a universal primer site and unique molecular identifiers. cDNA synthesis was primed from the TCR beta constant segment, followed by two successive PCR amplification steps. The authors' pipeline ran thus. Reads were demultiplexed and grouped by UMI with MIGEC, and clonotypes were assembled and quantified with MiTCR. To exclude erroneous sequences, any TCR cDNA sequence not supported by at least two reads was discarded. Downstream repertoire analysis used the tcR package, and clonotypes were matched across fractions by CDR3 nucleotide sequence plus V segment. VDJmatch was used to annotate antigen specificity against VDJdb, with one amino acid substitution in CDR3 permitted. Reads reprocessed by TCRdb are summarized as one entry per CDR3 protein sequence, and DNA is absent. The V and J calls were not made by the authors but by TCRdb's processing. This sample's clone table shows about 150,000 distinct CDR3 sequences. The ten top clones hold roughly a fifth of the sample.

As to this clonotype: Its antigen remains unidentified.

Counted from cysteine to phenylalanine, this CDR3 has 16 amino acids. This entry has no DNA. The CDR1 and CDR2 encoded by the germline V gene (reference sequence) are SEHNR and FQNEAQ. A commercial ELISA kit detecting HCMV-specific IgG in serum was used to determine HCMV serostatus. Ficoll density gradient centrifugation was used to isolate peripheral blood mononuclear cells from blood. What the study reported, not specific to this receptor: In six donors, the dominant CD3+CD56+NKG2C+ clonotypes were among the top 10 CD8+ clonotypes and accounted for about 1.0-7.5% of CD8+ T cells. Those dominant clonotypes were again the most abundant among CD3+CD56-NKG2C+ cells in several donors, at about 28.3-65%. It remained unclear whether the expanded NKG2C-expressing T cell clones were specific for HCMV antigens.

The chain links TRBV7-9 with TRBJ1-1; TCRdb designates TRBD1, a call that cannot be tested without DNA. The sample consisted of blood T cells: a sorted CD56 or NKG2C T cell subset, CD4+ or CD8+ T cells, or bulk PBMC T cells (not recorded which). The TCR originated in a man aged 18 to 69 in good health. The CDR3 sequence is CASSFRGVSGNTEAFF.